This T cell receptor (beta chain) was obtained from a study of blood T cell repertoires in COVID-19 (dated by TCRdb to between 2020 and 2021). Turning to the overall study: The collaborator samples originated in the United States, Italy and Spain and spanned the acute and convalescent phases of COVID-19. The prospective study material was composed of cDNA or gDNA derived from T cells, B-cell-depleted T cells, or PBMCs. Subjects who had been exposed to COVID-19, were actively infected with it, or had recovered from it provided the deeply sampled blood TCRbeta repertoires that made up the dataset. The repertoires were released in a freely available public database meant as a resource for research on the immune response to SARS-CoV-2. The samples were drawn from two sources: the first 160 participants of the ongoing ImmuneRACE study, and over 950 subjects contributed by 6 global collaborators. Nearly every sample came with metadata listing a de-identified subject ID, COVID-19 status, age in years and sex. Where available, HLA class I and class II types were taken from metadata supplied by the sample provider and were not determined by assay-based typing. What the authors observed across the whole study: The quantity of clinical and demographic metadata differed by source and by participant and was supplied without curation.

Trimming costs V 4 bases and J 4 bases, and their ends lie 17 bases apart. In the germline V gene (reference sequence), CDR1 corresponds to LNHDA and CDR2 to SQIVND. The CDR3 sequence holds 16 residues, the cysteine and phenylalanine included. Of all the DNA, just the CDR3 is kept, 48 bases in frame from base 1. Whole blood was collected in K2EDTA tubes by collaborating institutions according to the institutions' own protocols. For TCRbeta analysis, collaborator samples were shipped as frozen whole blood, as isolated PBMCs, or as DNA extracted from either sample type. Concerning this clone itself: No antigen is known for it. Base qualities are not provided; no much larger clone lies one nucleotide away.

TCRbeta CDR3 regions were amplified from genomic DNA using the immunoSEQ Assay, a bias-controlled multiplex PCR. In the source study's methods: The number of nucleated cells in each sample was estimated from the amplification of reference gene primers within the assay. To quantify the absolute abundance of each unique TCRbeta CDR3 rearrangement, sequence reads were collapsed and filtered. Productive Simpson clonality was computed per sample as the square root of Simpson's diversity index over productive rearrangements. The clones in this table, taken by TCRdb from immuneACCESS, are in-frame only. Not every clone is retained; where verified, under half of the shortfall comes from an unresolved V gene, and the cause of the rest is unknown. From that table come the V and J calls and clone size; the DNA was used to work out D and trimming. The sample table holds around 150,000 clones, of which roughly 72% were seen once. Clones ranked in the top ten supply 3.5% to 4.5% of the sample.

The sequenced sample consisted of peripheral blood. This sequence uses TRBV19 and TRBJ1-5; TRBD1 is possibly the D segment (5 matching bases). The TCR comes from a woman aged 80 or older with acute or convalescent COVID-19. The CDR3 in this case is CASSKIQGGSNQPQHF. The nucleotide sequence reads TGTGCCAGTAGTAAGATCCAGGGTGGAAGTAATCAGCCCCAGCATTTT.